This T cell receptor (beta chain) was found in a study of T cell changes during pregnancy in multiple sclerosis. The repertoire was sequenced with immunoSEQ multiplex PCR; TCRdb's copy has only in-frame clones and lacks some. Counted here are tens of thousands of clones, more than 90% occurring once; the ten biggest clones make up about 0.5%. The ends were cut back, 1 base at V and 2 bases at J, with 9 bases in the middle. Germline CDR1 is LGHNT and CDR2 is FRNRAP. The length of the CDR3 is 15 residues. The rearrangement uses TRBV12-5 and TRBJ1-5; D is undetermined. The TCR was taken from a female donor in good health, enrolled as a control in a pregnancy study. Sample: CD4+ T cells from peripheral blood mononuclear cells, taken in the second trimester of pregnancy. The CDR3 nucleotides are TGTGCTAGTGGTTTGGCCTATGAGGGCAATCAGCCCCAGCATTTT. Amino acids: CASGLAYEGNQPQHF. The variable domain in full, with the rest retrieved from reference TRBV12-5 and TRBJ1-5, is DARVTQTPRHKVTEMGQEVTMRCQPILGHNTVFWYRQTMMQGLELLAYFRNRAPLDDSGMPKDRFSAEMPDATLATLKIQPSEPRDSAVYFCASGLAYEGNQPQHFGDGTRLSIL.